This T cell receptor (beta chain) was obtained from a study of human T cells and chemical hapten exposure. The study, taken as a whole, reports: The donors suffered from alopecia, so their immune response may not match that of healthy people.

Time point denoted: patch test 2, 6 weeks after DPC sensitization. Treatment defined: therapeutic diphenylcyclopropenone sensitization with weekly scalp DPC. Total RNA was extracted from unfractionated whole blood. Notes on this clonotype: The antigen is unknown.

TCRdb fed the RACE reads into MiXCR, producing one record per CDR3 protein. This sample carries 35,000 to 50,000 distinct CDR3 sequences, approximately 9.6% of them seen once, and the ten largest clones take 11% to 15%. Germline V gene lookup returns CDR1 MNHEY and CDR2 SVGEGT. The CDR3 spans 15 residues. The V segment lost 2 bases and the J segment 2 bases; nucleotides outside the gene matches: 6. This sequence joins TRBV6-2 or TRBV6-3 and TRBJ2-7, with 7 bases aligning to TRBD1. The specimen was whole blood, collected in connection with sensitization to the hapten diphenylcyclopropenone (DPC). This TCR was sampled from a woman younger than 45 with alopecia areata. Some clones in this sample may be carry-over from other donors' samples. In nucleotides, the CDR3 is TGTGCCAGCAGTTACCCTGACAGGGCAACCTACGAGCAGTACTTC. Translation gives CASSYPDRATYEQYF.